A single T cell receptor beta chain is shown here with its context. Its specificity is not known. This sample stems from a study of lymphopenia after photon versus proton radiotherapy. Study-wide results and limits: Only patients who died were analyzed for survival; proton advantage is unproven. Oligoclonal CD8+ Temra expansion after nadir drove photon patients' diversity drop. Photon-treated patients lost naive T cells and TCR diversity; proton-treated stayed stable. A bigger post-nadir fall in TCR diversity correlated inversely with survival time in deceased patients.

CDR1 is SGHTA and CDR2 is FQGNSA in the germline V gene. The CDR3 totals 14 residues. Deletions cut 1 base from V and 8 bases from J, with 14 bases between. This table comes from immunoSEQ multiplex PCR, and its TCRdb copy is limited to in-frame clones, with some not included. This table has 35,000 to 45,000 clones, about 85% appearing once. The sequence derives from a woman in her 70s with pancreatic cancer. The material was peripheral blood, obtained from a patient treated with proton-based radiotherapy. The genes are TRBV7-2 and TRBJ1-2; no reliable D call. The CDR3 here is CASSLEREVGGYTF. The CDR3 coding sequence is TGTGCCAGCAGCTTAGAAAGGGAAGTCGGCGGCTACACCTTC.